This is a list of T cell receptor beta chains from one sample in a study of T-cell reconstitution after alpha-beta-depleted transplantation in children. MiXCR, applied by TCRdb to the PCR reads, yields one record per CDR3 protein. The data show about 540,000 distinct CDR3 sequences, approximately 16% seen once. The starting material was PBMCs from the stem cell graft donor, obtained from the stem cell graft. The origin of the receptors is a human donor who donated a stem cell graft to a child with acute lymphoblastic leukemia. Both conserved end residues are part of each CDR3. D genes are given only for firm matches. The size of a clone is reported for some rows only, either as once, few or many, or as a class for expanded clones.

TRBV5-1	TRBJ2-3	few	.	CASSLGRGFKTDTQYF	TGCGCCAGCAGCTTGGGCAGGGGATTTAAGACAGATACGCAGTATTTT
TRBV14	TRBJ2-7	.	TRBD2	CASSRHPTSGRPYEQYF	TGTGCCAGCAGCAGGCATCCTACTAGCGGGAGGCCCTACGAGCAGTACTTC
TRBV14	TRBJ1-3	once	.	CASSGFIILLSGNTIYF	TGTGCCAGCAGCGGCTTCATCATACTTCTCTCTGGAAACACCATATATTTT
TRBV12-3/TRBV12-4	TRBJ2-1	.	.	CASRSDNRLYNEQFF	TGTGCCAGCAGGTCGGACAACCGATTATACAATGAGCAGTTCTTC
TRBV12-3/TRBV12-4	TRBJ2-6	.	.	CASAPGANVLTF	TGTGCCAGCGCCCCTGGGGCCAACGTCCTGACTTTC
TRBV15	TRBJ1-1	.	.	CATSRDGTRGTEAFF	TGTGCCACCAGCAGAGATGGAACGAGGGGCACTGAAGCTTTCTTT
TRBV20-1	TRBJ2-2	.	TRBD2	CSAPGLAGIAGELFF	TGCAGTGCCCCGGGACTAGCGGGTATAGCCGGGGAGCTGTTTTTT
TRBV29-1	TRBJ1-1	.	.	CSVEVALSEAFF	TGCAGCGTTGAAGTCGCCCTCAGCGAGGCTTTCTTT
TRBV18	TRBJ2-3	few	TRBD2	CASSPLRTVQRERKGTDTQYF	TGTGCCAGCTCACCACTTCGGACAGTTCAGCGGGAGAGGAAAGGAACAGATACGCAGTATTTT
TRBV11-2	TRBJ2-5	.	.	CASRYQFGQETQYF	TGTGCCAGCAGGTACCAGTTTGGCCAAGAGACCCAGTACTTC
TRBV7-8	TRBJ2-1	.	TRBD2	CASSFGGLDIEQFF	TGTGCCAGCAGCTTTGGGGGACTAGACATTGAGCAGTTCTTC
TRBV27	TRBJ1-1	.	TRBD1	CASSFTGARAFF	TGTGCCAGCAGTTTTACAGGGGCGAGAGCTTTCTTT
TRBV20-1	TRBJ2-1	.	TRBD2	CSAPGTSGRGYNEQFF	TGCAGTGCTCCGGGGACTAGCGGGAGGGGTTACAATGAGCAGTTCTTC